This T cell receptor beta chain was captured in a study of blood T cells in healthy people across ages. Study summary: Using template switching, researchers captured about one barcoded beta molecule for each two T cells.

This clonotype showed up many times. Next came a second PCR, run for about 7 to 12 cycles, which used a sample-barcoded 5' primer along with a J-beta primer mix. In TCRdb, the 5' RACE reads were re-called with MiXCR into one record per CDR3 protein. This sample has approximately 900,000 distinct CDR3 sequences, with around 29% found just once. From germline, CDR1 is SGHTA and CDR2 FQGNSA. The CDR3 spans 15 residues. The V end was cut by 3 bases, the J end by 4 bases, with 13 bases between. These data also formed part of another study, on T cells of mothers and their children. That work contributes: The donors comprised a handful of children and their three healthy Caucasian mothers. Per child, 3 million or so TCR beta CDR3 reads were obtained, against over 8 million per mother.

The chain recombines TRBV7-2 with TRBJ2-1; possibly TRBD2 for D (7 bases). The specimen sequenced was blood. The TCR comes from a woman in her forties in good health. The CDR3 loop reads CASSLTRGGYNEQFF. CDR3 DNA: TGTGCCAGCAGCTTGACTAGGGGGGGTTACAATGAGCAGTTCTTC.